This TCR beta chain was documented in a study of T cell responses to AZD1222 COVID-19 vaccine. Some clones are missing from TCRdb's copy, which holds only in-frame ones; the method was immunoSEQ multiplex PCR. The table has about 82,000 clones, 90% to 95% seen once. The length of the CDR3 is 18 residues. CDR1 and CDR2 (germline): LNHDA, SQIVND (reference sequence). V gave up 4 bases and J gave up 3 bases; unmatched junction bases: 15. The starting material was peripheral blood, obtained 28 days after the second AZD1222 dose. The clonotype was recovered from an adult who received the AZD1222 COVID-19 vaccine. V is TRBV19 and J is TRBJ1-3, with 7 bases identical to TRBD1. DNA of the CDR3: TGTGCCAGTAGTACCGACAGGGAGGTGGGAAGTCTTGGAAACACCATATATTTT. Amino acids: CASSTDREVGSLGNTIYF.